This paragraph reports one T cell receptor beta chain. Antigen specificity is unknown. This PCR relied on a set of 60 Vbeta primers and 13 Jbeta primers. The assay was immunoSEQ multiplex PCR, and TCRdb's table has in-frame clones only and misses some. The table lists approximately 180,000 clones. The sample originates from a study of cytomegalovirus exposure and HLA in healthy donors. Study-wide results and limits: Further analysis was carried out later, and it showed several of the most significant clusters appearing linked to common viral pathogens. According to the study, about 180 TCR beta chains were cytomegalovirus-associated. A previous analysis found most TCR beta V segments productive roughly 87% or roughly 30% of the time.

Sequenced sample: PBMCs. The sequence derives from a man aged 25-40 years in good health and CMV-seronegative.

DNA for the CDR3: TGTGCCAGCAGCTTATCAGGACAGGGGGCCGATGGCTACACCTTC. Its translation: CASSLSGQGADGYTF. This chain links TRBV7-2 with TRBJ1-2, with 11 positions matching TRBD1. After removal of 2 bases from V and 6 bases from J, the junction contained 5 bases not matched to a gene. Looked up from germline, CDR1 is SGHTA and CDR2 is FQGNSA. The CDR3 contains 15 residues.